The TCR beta chain described here comes from a study of blood T cells in healthy people across ages. Study at large: Roughly one uniquely barcoded beta molecule per two T cells was captured.

Alongside a J-beta primer mix, a sample-barcoded 5' primer served in a second PCR lasting roughly 7 to 11 cycles. MiXCR, run by TCRdb on the 5' RACE reads, gives a single entry per CDR3 protein. The sample contains 800,000 to 950,000 distinct CDR3 sequences, around 49% of which appear only once. The study, taken as a whole, reports: Across samples, TCR beta diversity tracked strongly with naive T cell percentage.

There are a few counts of this clonotype. Its antigen is as yet unknown. Investigators took roughly 10 milliliters of peripheral blood from every donor. The CDR3 extends over 15 amino acids. Trimming cost V 5 bases and J 8 bases, with 19 bases left between them. CDR1 and CDR2 from the germline V gene are SGHTA and FQGNSA. The chain employs TRBV7-2 and TRBJ2-4; D could derive from TRBD1 or TRBD2 (5 bases each). The sample was blood. The TCR sequence derives from a man between 25 and 39 years old in good health. Here the CDR3 reads CASSEGPGAEYIQYF. The CDR3 DNA follows: TGTGCCAGCAGCGAGGGACCCGGGGCTGAGTACATTCAGTACTTC.